This entry is about one T cell receptor (beta chain). The data derive from a study of blood T cell repertoires in COVID-19. Whole-study context: Whether acute or convalescent, the COVID-19 samples came from the United States, Italy and Spain. The analysed material was cDNA or gDNA that came from T cells, B-cell-depleted T cells, or PBMCs.

Trimming took 3 bases from V and 5 from J; bases not matched to a gene: 6. This CDR3 is 15 amino acids long. Germline CDR1 is SNHLY and CDR2 is FYNNEI. Original processing notes: Amplification with reference gene primers provided the estimates of nucleated cell counts. Clones were sequenced by immunoSEQ multiplex PCR, and TCRdb holds only the in-frame ones, with some missing. The V and J calls and the clone size are those of that table, but D and trimming were determined from the DNA. The sample carries approximately 100,000 clones, 90% to 95% recorded once. The sample taken for sequencing was peripheral blood. V gene TRBV2 combines with J gene TRBJ2-5, with 10 bases that match TRBD2. This clonotype was sampled from a human donor in a cohort sampled during active COVID-19. The CDR3 bases are TGTGCCAGCAGTGAGATAGCGGGGGGTTTGGAGACCCAGTACTTC. It codes for CASSEIAGGLETQYF.